The 2 T cell receptor beta chains below were found in one sample sequenced in a study of cytomegalovirus exposure and HLA in healthy donors (dated by TCRdb to about 2017). Libraries were built with the immunoSEQ multiplex PCR assay. For the multiplex PCR, a mixture combining 60 forward primers for TCR Vbeta segments and 13 reverse primers for TCR Jbeta segments was used. TCRdb took this table from immuneACCESS and kept in-frame rearrangements with V and J called. Such tables lack part of the clones; where checked against another copy, unresolved V genes explain under half of the gap, and the rest is unexplained. The table for this sample lists approximately 150,000 clones; more than 60% of them were counted only once. The ten largest clones add up to approximately 10% of the sample. Sequenced material: PBMCs. The source of these receptors is a man younger than 35 in good health and CMV-seropositive.

J is TRBJ1-1 and V is TRBV27; D not certain. Per germline, CDR1 MNHEY and CDR2 SMNVEV (reference sequence). The CDR3 length is 15 residues. V dropped 2 bases and J dropped 3 bases, with 13 bases sitting between them. The CDR3 DNA reads as TGTGCCAGCAGTTTAAAGCCAGGAGGATACACTGAAGCTTTCTTT. Residues: CASSLKPGGYTEAFF.

This clone was observed a single time. The genes are TRBV29-1 and TRBJ2-1; 9 bases are a match to TRBD2. The CDR3 runs 15 residues. V was clipped by 1 base and J by 4 bases; unmatched bases: 5. From germline, CDR1 is SQVTM and CDR2 ANQGSEA. The CDR3 bases are TGCAGCGTTGAAGCAGGACTAGCGAGATACAATGAGCAGTTCTTC. Protein: CSVEAGLARYNEQFF.